A single sample is the source of the 14 T cell receptor beta chains below, sequenced in a study of cytomegalovirus exposure and HLA in healthy donors. A multiplex PCR was run with 60 Vbeta primers and 13 Jbeta primers. Sequenced by immunoSEQ multiplex PCR; TCRdb stores in-frame clones only, minus some. The sample holds 120,000 or so clones; less than 85% are singletons and the top ten take about 19%. Sequencing was done on a sample of PBMCs. The receptors were sampled from a man aged 18 to 30 in good health and CMV-seropositive.

This rearrangement joins TRBV6-1 to TRBJ1-5, with D perhaps matching TRBD1 (5 bases). Germline V gives CDR1 MNHNS, CDR2 SASEGT. This CDR3 region has 14 residues. V was cut by 6 bases and J by 2 bases, with 11 bases left in between. The CDR3 bases are TGTGCCAGCAGACAACCGGGGGGCAATCAGCCCCAGCATTTT. It is translated as CASRQPGGNQPQHF.

This sequence joins TRBV29-1 and TRBJ2-3, with 11 bases lining up with TRBD2. Trimming took 4 bases from V and 7 from J; bases not matched to a gene: 7. The CDR3 sequence is 14 residues long. Per the germline V gene, CDR1 is SQVTM and CDR2 is ANQGSEA. The chain's CDR3 is CSVVPSGGLNTQYF. In DNA form, the CDR3 reads TGCAGCGTTGTTCCTAGCGGGGGGTTGAATACGCAGTATTTT.

This chain links TRBV15 with TRBJ2-3; D perhaps matches TRBD2 (5 bases). The CDR3 extends over 13 amino acids. With 6 bases removed from V and 7 bases from J, the gap between germline ends came to 14 bases. Per germline, CDR1 LNHNV and CDR2 YYDKDF (reference sequence). The CDR3 spells CATRKSSSYTQYF. In DNA form, the CDR3 reads TGTGCCACCAGGAAGTCTAGCAGCTATACGCAGTATTTT.

The V and J genes are TRBV25-1 and TRBJ2-2; D gene unclear. The germline V and J ends were trimmed by 4 bases and 1 base, with 4 bases remaining between them. The CDR3 has 13 amino acids. CDR1 and CDR2 (germline): MGHDK, SYGVNS. CDR3 region: CASSGQNTGELFF. The CDR3 DNA is TGTGCCAGCAGTGGACAGAACACCGGGGAGCTGTTTTTT.

The genes are TRBV5-8 and TRBJ2-4, with TRBD1 matching 10 bases. This CDR3 has 15 residues. The trim removed 3 bases at V and 5 bases at J, leaving 5 bases unmatched. The germline V gene encodes CDR1 SGHTS and CDR2 YDEGEE. The CDR3 coding sequence is TGTGCCAGCAGCTGGGGGACAGGGGCGGAAAACATTCAGTACTTC. This translates into CASSWGTGAENIQYF.

This clone appeared a few times. This chain links TRBV6-5 with TRBJ1-4; D is uncertain. Trimming took off 3 bases at V and 0 bases at J, with 11 bases between the two ends. The CDR3 runs to 16 residues. Germline lookup yields CDR1 MNHEY and CDR2 SVGAGI. The CDR3 is CASSYSRSATNEKLFF. The CDR3 DNA sequence: TGTGCCAGCAGTTATTCGCGATCTGCAACTAATGAAAAACTGTTTTTT.

For this clone: The same CDR3 arises from other DNA sequences in this sample as well. The chain carries TRBV5-1 and TRBJ1-3, with D possibly TRBD1 on 5 matching bases. The CDR3 runs 17 residues. V was pared by 2 bases and J by 11 bases, with 26 bases between. Germline V CDR1 and CDR2: SGHRS, YFSETQ. The DNA of the CDR3 is TGCGCCAGCAGCTTAAAAGATGACAGAGCCCTATCAATCCCCATATATTTT. Its translation: CASSLKDDRALSIPIYF.

The rearrangement joins TRBV19 to TRBJ1-4; TRBD1 matches 8 bases. The V segment lost 3 bases and the J segment 4 bases; nucleotides outside the gene matches: 4. The CDR3 extends over 15 amino acids. Germline V gene lookup returns CDR1 LNHDA and CDR2 SQIVND (reference sequence). CDR3 protein: CASSISGQVNEKLFF. CDR3 in DNA: TGTGCCAGTAGTATTTCGGGACAGGTTAATGAAAAACTGTTTTTT.

About this clone itself: Within the sample, other DNA sequences also encode this same CDR3. V and J are TRBV6-5 and TRBJ1-5; D is ambiguous. CDR3 length equals 13 residues. The germline CDR1 and CDR2 sequences are MNHEY and SVGAGI. Between the trimmed V and J ends, which lost 5 bases and 0 bases, there was a span of 5 bases. The CDR3 sequence is CASSPYSNQPQHF. The CDR3 DNA is TGTGCCAGCAGTCCTTATAGCAATCAGCCCCAGCATTTT.

This chain uses TRBV11-2 with TRBJ2-7; 10 nucleotides match TRBD2. With 6 bases clipped from V and 5 bases from J, the junction kept 10 bases outside the gene matches. CDR1 and CDR2 (germline): SGHAT, FQNNGV. This CDR3 has 15 residues. CDR3 residues: CASSLSSGGADEQYF. The CDR3 DNA reads TGTGCCAGCAGTCTTTCGAGCGGGGGGGCTGACGAGCAGTACTTC. Filled out from reference TRBV11-2 and TRBJ2-7, the complete variable domain reads EAGVAQSPRYKIIEKRQSVAFWCNPISGHATLYWYQQILGQGPKLLIQFQNNGVVDDSQLPKDRFSAERLKGVDSTLKIQPAKLEDSAVYLCASSLSSGGADEQYFGPGTRLTVT.

CDR3: CAWNRLAGADTQYF. The CDR3 DNA is TGTGCCTGGAATCGCTTGGCTGGAGCAGATACGCAGTATTTT. V is TRBV30 and J is TRBJ2-3; unclear D gene. The CDR3 has 14 amino acids. V lost 4 bases to trimming and J lost 4 bases, with 15 bases between them. Germline V lookup: CDR1 GTSNPN, CDR2 SVGIG (reference sequence).

For the CDR3, the DNA is TGTGCCAGTAGTAAACGCAATGACAGGGCAGGCAATCAGCCCCAGCATTTT. It translates to CASSKRNDRAGNQPQHF. The genes are TRBV19 and TRBJ1-5, with 7 bases identical to TRBD1. Unmatched junction bases numbered 11, after V lost 4 bases and J lost 2 bases. The CDR3 consists of 17 residues. Germline V gives CDR1 LNHDA, CDR2 SQIVND (reference sequence).

The chain employs TRBV11-1 and TRBJ2-7; D is possibly TRBD2 (5 bases). Germline V gene lookup returns CDR1 SGHAT and CDR2 FQDESV (reference sequence). There are 14 residues in the CDR3. Trimming left V 5 bases short and J 3 bases short, with 14 bases between. CDR3 residues: CASSPKSGYYEQYF. In nucleotides, the CDR3 is TGTGCCAGCAGCCCTAAAAGCGGCTACTACGAGCAGTACTTC.

The rearrangement joins TRBV7-8 to TRBJ1-6; TRBD1 might be the D (6 bases). Germline V CDR1 and CDR2: SGHVS, FQNEAQ. The CDR3 extends over 14 amino acids. The ends were cut back, 7 bases at V and 8 bases at J, with 15 bases in the middle. The CDR3 DNA reads as TGTGCCAGCACCAAACGGGAGGGGGATTCACCCCTCCACTTT. It is translated as CASTKREGDSPLHF.